A selection of T cell receptor beta chains follows, all from one sample in a study of shared clonotypes between healthy human individuals. Some clones are missing from TCRdb's copy, which holds only in-frame ones; the method was immunoSEQ multiplex PCR. In the table there are about 2 million clones, 95% of which are singletons. What was sequenced was naive CD4+ T cells sorted from blood. These receptors all come from a man in his late teens or twenties in good health. Both conserved end residues are part of each CDR3. Each record gives: J gene, CDR3 length, D gene, V gene, clone size, CDR3 DNA, CDR3 protein. The D gene is left open where the match is weak. Size values are once, few and many counts, or a class for expanded clones, and some rows have none.

J gene: TRBJ2-3
CDR3 length: 15
D gene: NA
V gene: TRBV4-2
clone size: NA
CDR3 DNA: TGTGCCAGCAGCCTCCCTGGCGGGGGCACAGATACGCAGTATTTT
CDR3 protein: CASSLPGGGTDTQYF

J gene: TRBJ1-5
CDR3 length: 14
D gene: NA
V gene: TRBV30
clone size: NA
CDR3 DNA: TGTGCCTGGAGTGTACTGGGGGTCGATCAGCCCCAGCATTTT
CDR3 protein: CAWSVLGVDQPQHF

J gene: TRBJ2-7
CDR3 length: 15
D gene: NA
V gene: TRBV6-5
clone size: NA
CDR3 DNA: TGTGCCAGCAGTGTATACGGCAGTTTCTCCTACGAGCAGTACTTC
CDR3 protein: CASSVYGSFSYEQYF

J gene: TRBJ1-6
CDR3 length: 13
D gene: NA
V gene: TRBV19
clone size: NA
CDR3 DNA: TGTGCCAGTACTTCCTCCGGGAGGACACCCCTCCACTTT
CDR3 protein: CASTSSGRTPLHF

J gene: TRBJ2-5
CDR3 length: 16
D gene: TRBD2
V gene: TRBV11-2
clone size: NA
CDR3 DNA: TGTGCCAGCAGTTTCCGTCGACTAGCGGGCCAAGAGACCCAGTACTTC
CDR3 protein: CASSFRRLAGQETQYF

J gene: TRBJ1-4
CDR3 length: 16
D gene: TRBD1
V gene: TRBV7-8
clone size: NA
CDR3 DNA: TGTGCCAGCAGCTTATTGGCCGACAGGGGAATTGGAAAACTGTTTTTT
CDR3 protein: CASSLLADRGIGKLFF

J gene: TRBJ1-3
CDR3 length: 15
D gene: NA
V gene: TRBV9
clone size: NA
CDR3 DNA: TGTGCCAGCGGGAGATCGGGGAAATCGGGAAACACCATATATTTT
CDR3 protein: CASGRSGKSGNTIYF

J gene: TRBJ2-3
CDR3 length: 14
D gene: TRBD1
V gene: TRBV19
clone size: NA
CDR3 DNA: TGTGCCACCTCGACAGGGTGGAGTACAGATACGCAGTATTTT
CDR3 protein: CATSTGWSTDTQYF

J gene: TRBJ2-1
CDR3 length: 14
D gene: NA
V gene: TRBV11-2
clone size: NA
CDR3 DNA: TGTGCCAGCAGCTTAGATTCGAGGAACAATGAGCAGTTCTTC
CDR3 protein: CASSLDSRNNEQFF

J gene: TRBJ1-1
CDR3 length: 15
D gene: NA
V gene: TRBV19
clone size: NA
CDR3 DNA: TGTGCCAGTAGTCGCCCTCGGGGTGGGAACACTGAAGCTTTCTTT
CDR3 protein: CASSRPRGGNTEAFF

J gene: TRBJ2-1
CDR3 length: 15
D gene: NA
V gene: TRBV11-2
clone size: NA
CDR3 DNA: TGTGCCAGCAGCCCCGCAGGGGCATCCTACAATGAGCAGTTCTTC
CDR3 protein: CASSPAGASYNEQFF

J gene: TRBJ1-1
CDR3 length: 15
D gene: NA
V gene: TRBV5-1
clone size: NA
CDR3 DNA: TGCGCCAGCAGCTTGAATGGCAAACCGAACACTGAAGCTTTCTTT
CDR3 protein: CASSLNGKPNTEAFF

J gene: TRBJ2-7
CDR3 length: 14
D gene: NA
V gene: TRBV5-4
clone size: NA
CDR3 DNA: TGTGCCAGCAGCTTGGCGGGGCACCTAGGCGAGCAGTACTTC
CDR3 protein: CASSLAGHLGEQYF

J gene: TRBJ2-5
CDR3 length: 13
D gene: NA
V gene: TRBV2
clone size: NA
CDR3 DNA: TGTGCCACCCGAGGGCTAGCTCAAGAGACCCAGTACTTC
CDR3 protein: CATRGLAQETQYF

J gene: TRBJ2-7
CDR3 length: 15
D gene: TRBD1
V gene: TRBV2
clone size: NA
CDR3 DNA: TGTGCCAGCAGTGAAGAACCGGGACAGGGCTACGAGCAGTACTTC
CDR3 protein: CASSEEPGQGYEQYF

J gene: TRBJ2-7
CDR3 length: 16
D gene: TRBD1
V gene: TRBV5-1
clone size: NA
CDR3 DNA: TGCGCCAGCAGCTTGGGAGGGACAGGAAGCTCCTACGAGCAGTACTTC
CDR3 protein: CASSLGGTGSSYEQYF

J gene: TRBJ2-5
CDR3 length: 12
D gene: NA
V gene: TRBV2
clone size: NA
CDR3 DNA: TGTGCCAGCAGGGAGGGCCTAGAGACCCAGTACTTC
CDR3 protein: CASREGLETQYF

J gene: TRBJ2-6
CDR3 length: 15
D gene: TRBD1
V gene: TRBV11-1
clone size: NA
CDR3 DNA: TGTGCCAGCAGCGTCAGGGGGCTCGGGGCCAACGTCCTGACTTTC
CDR3 protein: CASSVRGLGANVLTF

J gene: TRBJ1-2
CDR3 length: 15
D gene: NA
V gene: TRBV4-3
clone size: NA
CDR3 DNA: TGCGCCAGCAGCCAAGCAGTACAGCACCTAGAGGGCTACACCTTC
CDR3 protein: CASSQAVQHLEGYTF

J gene: TRBJ2-6
CDR3 length: 13
D gene: NA
V gene: TRBV30
clone size: NA
CDR3 DNA: TGTGCCTCAAAAAACTCTGGGGCCAACGTCCTGACTTTC
CDR3 protein: CASKNSGANVLTF

J gene: TRBJ1-4
CDR3 length: 17
D gene: TRBD1
V gene: TRBV5-6
clone size: NA
CDR3 DNA: TGTGCCAGCAGCGCCGGGACAGGGGCCGCAACTAATGAAAAACTGTTTTTT
CDR3 protein: CASSAGTGAATNEKLFF

J gene: TRBJ2-7
CDR3 length: 15
D gene: NA
V gene: TRBV5-1
clone size: NA
CDR3 DNA: TGCGCCAGCAGCTTGGGACTAGCAGGGGCTTACGAGCAGTACTTC
CDR3 protein: CASSLGLAGAYEQYF

J gene: TRBJ1-5
CDR3 length: 15
D gene: TRBD1
V gene: TRBV5-1
clone size: NA
CDR3 DNA: TGCGCCAGCAGAAAGGGACAGGGGGCTGGTCAGCCCCAGCATTTT
CDR3 protein: CASRKGQGAGQPQHF

J gene: TRBJ1-4
CDR3 length: 14
D gene: NA
V gene: TRBV6-1
clone size: NA
CDR3 DNA: TGTGCCAGCAAGACAGCTACAACTAATGAAAAACTGTTTTTT
CDR3 protein: CASKTATTNEKLFF

J gene: TRBJ1-2
CDR3 length: 15
D gene: NA
V gene: TRBV27
clone size: NA
CDR3 DNA: TGTGCCAGCAGTTTATCCACAGGATCATTAGGGGGCTACACCTTC
CDR3 protein: CASSLSTGSLGGYTF

J gene: TRBJ2-5
CDR3 length: 14
D gene: NA
V gene: TRBV5-1
clone size: NA
CDR3 DNA: TGCGCCAGCAGCTTGGGGGCAGCCAAAGAGACCCAGTACTTC
CDR3 protein: CASSLGAAKETQYF

J gene: TRBJ1-2
CDR3 length: 13
D gene: NA
V gene: TRBV2
clone size: NA
CDR3 DNA: TGTGCCAGCAGTGATATCAGGGGACGAGGCTACACCTTC
CDR3 protein: CASSDIRGRGYTF

J gene: TRBJ2-7
CDR3 length: 15
D gene: TRBD1
V gene: TRBV10-3
clone size: NA
CDR3 DNA: TGTGCCATCACTCCGGGACAGGGGAGCTCCTACGAGCAGTACTTC
CDR3 protein: CAITPGQGSSYEQYF

J gene: TRBJ2-7
CDR3 length: 16
D gene: NA
V gene: TRBV5-4
clone size: NA
CDR3 DNA: TGTGCCAGCAGCGTCTACGGGGGAAAGAGCTCCTACGAGCAGTACTTC
CDR3 protein: CASSVYGGKSSYEQYF

J gene: TRBJ1-2
CDR3 length: 13
D gene: NA
V gene: TRBV30
clone size: NA
CDR3 DNA: TGTGCCTGGAGCCAACAGGGTTTGGATGGCTACACCTTC
CDR3 protein: CAWSQQGLDGYTF

J gene: TRBJ2-5
CDR3 length: 16
D gene: TRBD2
V gene: TRBV9
clone size: NA
CDR3 DNA: TGTGCCAGCAGCCCGGGACCGCGGGGGGGGCAAGAGACCCAGTACTTC
CDR3 protein: CASSPGPRGGQETQYF

J gene: TRBJ2-1
CDR3 length: 12
D gene: NA
V gene: TRBV7-9
clone size: NA
CDR3 DNA: TGTGCCAGCAGCTTCACAGGCAATGAGCAGTTCTTC
CDR3 protein: CASSFTGNEQFF

J gene: TRBJ2-5
CDR3 length: 15
D gene: TRBD2
V gene: TRBV30
clone size: NA
CDR3 DNA: TGTGCCTGGAGCACGCAGCGGGGGGCCCAAGAGACCCAGTACTTC
CDR3 protein: CAWSTQRGAQETQYF

J gene: TRBJ2-1
CDR3 length: 15
D gene: TRBD2
V gene: TRBV5-6
clone size: NA
CDR3 DNA: TGTGCCAGCAGCTTGGTACAGCGGGGCAACAATGAGCAGTTCTTC
CDR3 protein: CASSLVQRGNNEQFF

J gene: TRBJ1-2
CDR3 length: 14
D gene: NA
V gene: TRBV27
clone size: NA
CDR3 DNA: TGTGCCAGCAGGGCCGGGAGGGGCCAACCGGGCTACACCTTC
CDR3 protein: CASRAGRGQPGYTF

J gene: TRBJ1-3
CDR3 length: 12
D gene: NA
V gene: TRBV6-5
clone size: NA
CDR3 DNA: TGTGCCTCCTTGAGCTCTGGAAACACCATATATTTT
CDR3 protein: CASLSSGNTIYF

J gene: TRBJ2-7
CDR3 length: 14
D gene: TRBD1
V gene: TRBV7-2
clone size: NA
CDR3 DNA: TGTGCCAGCACCCCGGGACAGGTAGTCTACGAGCAGTACTTC
CDR3 protein: CASTPGQVVYEQYF

J gene: TRBJ2-7
CDR3 length: 14
D gene: TRBD1
V gene: TRBV28
clone size: NA
CDR3 DNA: TGTGCCAGCACCAAAGGGGGACAGGGTTACGAGCAGTACTTC
CDR3 protein: CASTKGGQGYEQYF

J gene: TRBJ1-3
CDR3 length: 14
D gene: NA
V gene: TRBV29-1
clone size: few
CDR3 DNA: TGCAGCGCACGGGGTGAACTGGATGGAAACACCATATATTTT
CDR3 protein: CSARGELDGNTIYF

J gene: TRBJ1-5
CDR3 length: 15
D gene: NA
V gene: TRBV11-2
clone size: once
CDR3 DNA: TGTGCCAGCAGCTCAGGTACGGATAGCAATCAGCCCCAGCATTTT
CDR3 protein: CASSSGTDSNQPQHF

J gene: TRBJ1-2
CDR3 length: 15
D gene: NA
V gene: TRBV5-1
clone size: NA
CDR3 DNA: TGCGCCAGCAGCTTGGGACAGACGTCGAGCTATGGCTACACCTTC
CDR3 protein: CASSLGQTSSYGYTF

J gene: TRBJ2-1
CDR3 length: 17
D gene: TRBD2
V gene: TRBV7-8
clone size: NA
CDR3 DNA: TGTGCCAGCAGCTTAGTAGGCCTACTAGCGGCCCACAATGAGCAGTTCTTC
CDR3 protein: CASSLVGLLAAHNEQFF

J gene: TRBJ2-4
CDR3 length: 19
D gene: NA
V gene: TRBV4-3
clone size: NA
CDR3 DNA: TGCGCCAGCAGCCACTTTTGGGGGAAGTCTAAGAAAGCCAAAAACATTCAGTACTTC
CDR3 protein: CASSHFWGKSKKAKNIQYF

J gene: TRBJ1-3
CDR3 length: 15
D gene: NA
V gene: TRBV10-2
clone size: NA
CDR3 DNA: TGCGCCAGCACTGACGGGGGGCTAGGTGGAAACACCATATATTTT
CDR3 protein: CASTDGGLGGNTIYF

J gene: TRBJ1-4
CDR3 length: 12
D gene: NA
V gene: TRBV29-1
clone size: NA
CDR3 DNA: TGCAGCGTTCAGCCAATGAATGAAAAACTGTTTTTT
CDR3 protein: CSVQPMNEKLFF

J gene: TRBJ1-4
CDR3 length: 14
D gene: NA
V gene: TRBV28
clone size: NA
CDR3 DNA: TGTGCCAGCAGTTTTTGGGGCTCTAATGAAAAACTGTTTTTT
CDR3 protein: CASSFWGSNEKLFF

J gene: TRBJ2-3
CDR3 length: 15
D gene: NA
V gene: TRBV7-2
clone size: NA
CDR3 DNA: TGTGCCAGCAGCTTAGTAACGGGAGTCGCAGATACGCAGTATTTT
CDR3 protein: CASSLVTGVADTQYF

J gene: TRBJ2-4
CDR3 length: 15
D gene: NA
V gene: TRBV30
clone size: once
CDR3 DNA: TGTGCCTGGAGTGAAATGGACCTAGCCAAAAACATTCAGTACTTC
CDR3 protein: CAWSEMDLAKNIQYF

J gene: TRBJ1-1
CDR3 length: 16
D gene: TRBD1
V gene: TRBV9
clone size: NA
CDR3 DNA: TGTGCCAGCAGCTCAAGACCGGGACAGACAAACACTGAAGCTTTCTTT
CDR3 protein: CASSSRPGQTNTEAFF

J gene: TRBJ2-5
CDR3 length: 14
D gene: NA
V gene: TRBV30
clone size: NA
CDR3 DNA: TGTGCCTGGAGTGGGACTGAGTCCCAAGAGACCCAGTACTTC
CDR3 protein: CAWSGTESQETQYF

J gene: TRBJ1-3
CDR3 length: 16
D gene: NA
V gene: TRBV11-2
clone size: few
CDR3 DNA: TGTGCCAGCAGCTCAAATCAACAGCGCTCTGGAAACACCATATATTTT
CDR3 protein: CASSSNQQRSGNTIYF

J gene: TRBJ1-1
CDR3 length: 17
D gene: TRBD1
V gene: TRBV13
clone size: NA
CDR3 DNA: TGTGCCAGCAGCCTGAAGGGACAGGGGATCGGGAACACTGAAGCTTTCTTT
CDR3 protein: CASSLKGQGIGNTEAFF

J gene: TRBJ1-5
CDR3 length: 13
D gene: NA
V gene: TRBV9
clone size: NA
CDR3 DNA: TGTGCCAGCAGCGTATCAGGGAATCAGCCCCAGCATTTT
CDR3 protein: CASSVSGNQPQHF

J gene: TRBJ2-7
CDR3 length: 16
D gene: NA
V gene: TRBV18
clone size: NA
CDR3 DNA: TGTGCCAGCTCACCGTCCCGAGGGGAATCGTCGTACGAGCAGTACTTC
CDR3 protein: CASSPSRGESSYEQYF

J gene: TRBJ1-6
CDR3 length: 13
D gene: NA
V gene: TRBV7-2
clone size: NA
CDR3 DNA: TGTGCCAGCAGCTTAACAGGAAAACCACCCCTCCACTTT
CDR3 protein: CASSLTGKPPLHF

J gene: TRBJ1-2
CDR3 length: 14
D gene: TRBD1
V gene: TRBV27
clone size: NA
CDR3 DNA: TGTGCCAGCAGTTTCCGGCAGGGGGTAGAGGGCTACACCTTC
CDR3 protein: CASSFRQGVEGYTF

J gene: TRBJ2-5
CDR3 length: 13
D gene: NA
V gene: TRBV10-3
clone size: NA
CDR3 DNA: TGTGCCATCAGGGACACCAGACAATCAAACACCTACTTC
CDR3 protein: CAIRDTRQSNTYF

J gene: TRBJ1-1
CDR3 length: 17
D gene: TRBD1
V gene: TRBV12-5
clone size: NA
CDR3 DNA: TGTGCTAGTGGTTTGGTTTATGGGACAGGGGAAATCACTGAAGCTTTCTTT
CDR3 protein: CASGLVYGTGEITEAFF

J gene: TRBJ2-3
CDR3 length: 18
D gene: TRBD2
V gene: TRBV11-3
clone size: NA
CDR3 DNA: TGTGCCAGCAGCTTAGGGGGACTAGCGGGAGGGCCCCAAGATACGCAGTATTTT
CDR3 protein: CASSLGGLAGGPQDTQYF